This entry describes one TCR beta chain. Its antigen remains unidentified. These data belong to a study of T cells after yellow fever vaccination. V lost 1 base and J lost 3; bases outside the gene matches: 4. CDR3 length: 15 amino acids. Germline loops: CDR1 SGHVS, CDR2 FNYEAQ. MiXCR, applied by TCRdb to the 5' RACE reads, yields one record per CDR3 protein. The table has under 100,000 distinct CDR3 sequences, 5.8% seen once; the top ten hold approximately 39%. Study-wide findings and caveats: Bulk-population clonotypes that are abundant could appear as contaminants in FACS-sorted repertoires.

This clonotype was obtained from a young man who received the YFV17D yellow fever vaccine. The chain is built from TRBV7-6 and TRBJ1-1, with 8 bases that match TRBD1. Sequenced material: CD8+ T cells sorted from PBMCs, taken 10 days after the yellow fever booster vaccination. In nucleotides, the CDR3 is TGTGCCAGCAGCTTAGGGGAGGACAGGGACACTGAAGCTTTCTTT. The encoded protein is CASSLGEDRDTEAFF.